The sequence of this TCR beta chain was determined in a study of blood T cell repertoires in COVID-19. Study summary: Both acute and convalescent COVID-19 samples were obtained from the United States, Italy and Spain. T cells, B-cell-depleted T cells, or PBMCs supplied cDNA or gDNA.

CDR3 length equals 17 residues. The V end was cut by 2 bases, the J end by 0 bases, with 14 bases between. The germline CDR1 and CDR2 sequences are MNHEY and SMNVEV (reference sequence). In the source study's methods: Estimation of nucleated cell counts was performed using reference gene primer amplification. Only in-frame clones appear in the TCRdb table, and some are missing; sequencing was by immunoSEQ multiplex PCR. From that table come the V and J calls and clone size; the DNA was used to work out D and trimming. The data show some 150,000 clones, 80% seen once. The V gene is TRBV27, the J gene TRBJ2-4; a weak D match, TRBD1 (6 bases). The source of this sequence is a man between 60 and 75 years old with active or convalescent COVID-19. Sample: peripheral blood. CDR3 nucleotide sequence: TGTGCCAGCAGTTTACATTACAGGGATATAGCCAAAAACATTCAGTACTTC. Translated: CASSLHYRDIAKNIQYF.